The rows below give T cell receptor beta chains drawn from one sample of a study of T cells in Graves' hyperthyroidism and ophthalmopathy. TCRdb passed the multiplex PCR reads through MiXCR, listing each CDR3 protein once. The sample has roughly 660,000 distinct CDR3 sequences; roughly a sixth are singletons. Sequenced sample: blood. The origin of the receptors is a man aged 45-65 years with Graves' hyperthyroidism. Both conserved end residues are part of each CDR3. A D gene is named only where the DNA matches it firmly. Clone size is stated in some rows and not others, as once, few, many or a class when expanded.

d_gene,len,j_gene,v_gene,abundance,CDR3aa,CDR3nt
.,14,TRBJ1-5,TRBV30,few,CAWSVNRENQPQHF,TGTGCCTGGAGTGTAAACAGGGAGAATCAGCCCCAGCATTTT
TRBD2,13,TRBJ2-1,TRBV5-1,.,CASRVAGYNEQFF,TGCGCCAGCAGGGTAGCGGGGTACAATGAGCAGTTCTTC
.,13,TRBJ2-1,TRBV7-6,few,CASSLTGSGEQFF,TGTGCCAGCAGCCTTACAGGGTCAGGTGAGCAGTTCTTC
.,15,TRBJ2-3,TRBV28,many,CASSLRAADADTQYF,TGTGCCAGCAGCCTCCGGGCCGCGGATGCAGATACGCAGTATTTT
.,16,TRBJ1-1,TRBV7-9,few,CASSFGERGRDTEAFF,TGTGCCAGCAGCTTCGGTGAAAGGGGACGGGACACTGAAGCTTTCTTT
TRBD2,16,TRBJ2-1,TRBV5-6,.,CASSLRTSGYYNEQFF,TGTGCCAGCAGCCTAAGGACTAGCGGGTACTACAATGAGCAGTTCTTC
TRBD2,14,TRBJ2-7,TRBV6-2/TRBV6-3,few,CASSYSGLAYEQYF,TGTGCCAGCAGTTACTCCGGACTAGCCTACGAGCAGTACTTC
.,14,TRBJ2-3,TRBV19,few,CASRKRESTDTQYF,TGTGCCAGTAGGAAGCGCGAGAGCACAGATACGCAGTATTTT
.,17,TRBJ2-3,TRBV11-2,few,CASSLAMGSRRLNTQYF,TGTGCCAGCAGCTTAGCGATGGGGTCGCGCAGACTCAATACGCAGTATTTT
.,15,TRBJ1-5,TRBV6-1,many,CASSLIDSSNQPQHF,TGTGCCAGCTCCCTAATTGACAGTAGCAATCAGCCCCAGCATTTT
TRBD1,15,TRBJ1-2,TRBV7-9,many,CASSTQDRGNYGYTF,TGTGCCAGCAGCACACAGGACAGGGGTAACTATGGCTACACCTTC
TRBD1,14,TRBJ2-7,TRBV25-1,few,CASSNPTGTYEQYF,TGTGCCAGCAGTAACCCGACAGGGACCTACGAGCAGTACTTC
.,15,TRBJ2-5,TRBV3-1,few,CASSQDFRVQETQYF,TGTGCCAGCAGCCAAGACTTTCGCGTACAAGAGACCCAGTACTTC
TRBD1,15,TRBJ2-7,TRBV7-2,many,CASSTRQGPSYEQYF,TGTGCCAGCAGCACCCGACAGGGGCCATCCTACGAGCAGTACTTC
TRBD1,15,TRBJ1-4,TRBV5-5,.,CASSDPGTGAEKLFF,TGTGCCAGCAGCGACCCCGGGACAGGGGCTGAAAAACTGTTTTTT
.,16,TRBJ2-7,TRBV14,many,CASSQDFGRRAYEQYF,TGTGCCAGCAGCCAAGACTTCGGACGGCGAGCCTACGAGCAGTACTTC
.,14,TRBJ2-5,TRBV19,.,CASSMRQDQETQYF,TGTGCCAGTAGTATGCGGCAGGACCAAGAGACCCAGTACTTC
.,15,TRBJ2-7,TRBV3-1,.,CASSIGPGLYYEQYF,TGTGCCAGCAGCATAGGGCCGGGACTTTACTACGAGCAGTACTTC
TRBD2,15,TRBJ2-5,TRBV11-2,many,CASRRGAGGQETQYF,TGTGCCAGCCGGAGGGGAGCGGGGGGACAAGAGACCCAGTACTTC
TRBD1,14,TRBJ2-7,TRBV7-6,.,CASSLEDRPQEQYF,TGTGCCAGCAGCTTAGAGGACAGGCCTCAAGAGCAGTACTTC
.,15,TRBJ1-5,TRBV10-3,many,CANPNLRGALQPQHF,TGTGCCAACCCCAATTTACGGGGGGCCCTTCAGCCCCAGCATTTT
TRBD1,14,TRBJ2-5,TRBV10-2,few,CASRYRGLGETQYF,TGCGCCAGCAGATACAGGGGGCTGGGGGAGACCCAGTACTTC
TRBD1,17,TRBJ1-5,TRBV19,few,CASKEGTEIYSNQPQHF,TGTGCCAGTAAGGAAGGGACAGAGATTTATAGCAATCAGCCCCAGCATTTT
.,13,TRBJ2-5,TRBV6-4,.,CASSDSRGETQYF,TGTGCCAGCAGTGACTCGAGGGGGGAGACCCAGTACTTC
.,12,TRBJ1-2,TRBV6-2/TRBV6-3,.,CASSLEFYGYTF,TGTGCCAGCAGCTTGGAATTCTATGGCTACACCTTC
.,15,TRBJ2-7,TRBV24-1,.,CAATLDGGVAYEQYF,TGTGCCGCCACCTTGGACGGGGGAGTCGCCTACGAGCAGTACTTC
.,14,TRBJ2-3,TRBV10-3,.,CAISVARSTDTQYF,TGTGCCATCAGTGTAGCGCGTAGCACAGATACGCAGTATTTT
TRBD1,16,TRBJ2-6,TRBV20-1,many,CSARGTGGSGANVLTF,TGCAGTGCTAGAGGGACAGGGGGTTCTGGGGCCAACGTCCTGACTTTC
.,15,TRBJ2-2,TRBV7-3,many,CASSLTRVNTGELFF,TGTGCCAGCAGCCTTACTAGAGTGAACACCGGGGAGCTGTTTTTT
.,16,TRBJ2-7,TRBV12-3/TRBV12-4,.,CASSLAHLAVSYEQYF,TGTGCCAGCAGTTTAGCACACCTAGCCGTCTCCTACGAGCAGTACTTC
.,12,TRBJ1-3,TRBV19,.,CASSMDGNTIYF,TGTGCCAGTAGTATGGATGGAAACACCATATATTTT
.,15,TRBJ1-2,TRBV19,many,CASSDERGGDYGYTF,TGTGCCAGTAGTGATGAGCGGGGTGGTGACTATGGCTACACCTTC
TRBD2,17,TRBJ2-7,TRBV20-1,few,CSARVVAGVLSSYEQYF,TGCAGTGCTAGAGTGGTAGCGGGAGTTTTAAGCTCCTACGAGCAGTACTTC
TRBD2,17,TRBJ2-7,TRBV19,many,CASSIAGQREFPYEQYF,TGTGCCAGTAGTATCGCCGGGCAGCGGGAGTTTCCCTACGAGCAGTACTTC
TRBD2,15,TRBJ2-7,TRBV7-9,.,CASSQVSSGTYEQYF,TGTGCCAGCAGCCAGGTTTCTAGCGGGACCTACGAGCAGTACTTC
TRBD1,14,TRBJ2-7,TRBV27,many,CASSLRQGYYEQYF,TGTGCCAGCAGTTTACGACAGGGATACTACGAGCAGTACTTC
.,15,TRBJ1-4,TRBV18,.,CASSPATATNEKLFF,TGTGCCAGCTCCCCCGCGACAGCAACGAATGAAAAACTGTTTTTT
TRBD2,15,TRBJ2-5,TRBV30,.,CAWFWTSGSQETQYF,TGTGCCTGGTTTTGGACTAGCGGGAGCCAAGAGACCCAGTACTTC
TRBD1,15,TRBJ2-7,TRBV7-9,few,CASSHTGTGTYEQYF,TGTGCCAGCAGCCATACTGGGACAGGGACCTACGAGCAGTACTTC
TRBD2,16,TRBJ2-5,TRBV6-5,many,CASRTRLAGVGETQYF,TGTGCCAGCAGGACACGCCTAGCGGGAGTTGGGGAGACCCAGTACTTC
.,14,TRBJ1-5,TRBV20-1,many,CSARNGRAGEPQHF,TGCAGTGCTAGAAATGGGAGGGCCGGGGAGCCCCAGCATTTT
.,12,TRBJ2-7,TRBV28,many,CASNLAGGEQYF,TGTGCCAGCAACCTAGCCGGGGGCGAGCAGTACTTC
TRBD1,17,TRBJ2-3,TRBV12-3/TRBV12-4,.,CASSLYRGPREGDTQYF,TGTGCCAGCAGTTTATACAGGGGACCCCGGGAAGGAGATACGCAGTATTTT
.,14,TRBJ2-7,TRBV7-9,many,CASSWSEPPHEQYF,TGTGCCAGCAGCTGGTCAGAACCCCCCCACGAGCAGTACTTC
.,13,TRBJ2-3,TRBV19,.,CASSIGGSDTQYF,TGTGCCAGTAGTATCGGAGGCTCAGATACGCAGTATTTT
.,15,TRBJ2-5,TRBV5-6,.,CASSYPPGRQETQYF,TGTGCCAGCAGCTACCCTCCGGGCCGTCAAGAGACCCAGTACTTC
.,15,TRBJ2-1,TRBV10-1,.,CASSEMGGGHNEQFF,TGCGCCAGCAGTGAGATGGGCGGGGGCCACAATGAGCAGTTCTTC
.,14,TRBJ2-1,TRBV28,many,CASSFSSSYNEQFF,TGTGCCAGCAGTTTCAGTAGCTCCTACAATGAGCAGTTCTTC
.,11,TRBJ1-1,TRBV3-1,.,CASSPGTEAFF,TGTGCCAGCAGCCCTGGAACAGAAGCTTTCTTT
TRBD2,16,TRBJ2-3,TRBV12-5,many,CASGLGSSGGTDTQYF,TGTGCTAGTGGTTTAGGGTCTAGCGGGGGCACAGATACGCAGTATTTT
.,11,TRBJ2-5,TRBV30,few,CAWSQSRVLYF,TGTGCCTGGAGTCAGAGCAGGGTCCTGTACTTC
TRBD2,16,TRBJ2-7,TRBV11-2,many,CASSLTSGRTLYEQYF,TGTGCCAGCAGCTTGACTAGCGGGAGAACCCTATACGAGCAGTACTTC
TRBD1,16,TRBJ2-1,TRBV28,many,CASRDLPGQGDNEQFF,TGTGCCAGCAGAGACCTGCCGGGACAGGGGGACAATGAGCAGTTCTTC
.,14,TRBJ2-5,TRBV28,many,CASNSPPSLETQYF,TGTGCCAGCAACTCCCCTCCTAGTTTAGAGACCCAGTACTTC
TRBD2,17,TRBJ2-4,TRBV6-2/TRBV6-3,few,CASSYSLSGTAKNIQYF,TGTGCCAGCAGTTACAGTCTTAGCGGGACAGCCAAAAACATTCAGTACTTC
.,17,TRBJ2-7,TRBV24-1,many,CATSAPSGDKGPYEQYF,TGTGCCACCAGTGCCCCGTCGGGGGACAAAGGACCCTACGAGCAGTACTTC
TRBD1,14,TRBJ2-5,TRBV7-9,many,CASSEGQGILTQYF,TGTGCCAGCAGCGAAGGACAGGGAATCCTGACCCAGTACTTC
.,13,TRBJ2-3,TRBV7-3,.,CASSLTGLVVQYF,TGTGCCAGCAGCTTAACAGGTCTCGTGGTTCAGTATTTT
.,13,TRBJ1-5,TRBV7-8,few,CASSLGAPEPQHF,TGTGCCAGCAGCTTAGGGGCTCCCGAGCCCCAGCATTTT